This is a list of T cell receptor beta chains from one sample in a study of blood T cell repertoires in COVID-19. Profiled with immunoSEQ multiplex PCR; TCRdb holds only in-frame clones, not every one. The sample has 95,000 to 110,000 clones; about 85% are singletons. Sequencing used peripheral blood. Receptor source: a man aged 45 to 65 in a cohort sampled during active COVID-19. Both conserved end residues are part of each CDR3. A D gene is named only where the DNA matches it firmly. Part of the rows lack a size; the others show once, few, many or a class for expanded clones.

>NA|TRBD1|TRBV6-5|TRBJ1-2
TGTGCCAGCATGCCGGGACAGGCTCCCTATGGCTACACCTTC
CASMPGQAPYGYTF
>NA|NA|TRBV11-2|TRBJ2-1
TGTGCCAGCAGCCCGCAACGTACATCCTACAATGAGCAGTTCTTC
CASSPQRTSYNEQFF
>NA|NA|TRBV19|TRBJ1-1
TGTGCCAGTAGTCGGGAAGAGGATCGGATAAACACTGAAGCTTTCTTT
CASSREEDRINTEAFF
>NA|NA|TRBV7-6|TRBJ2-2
TGTGCCAGCAGCCATAGCTCTCCCGGGGAGCTGTTTTTT
CASSHSSPGELFF
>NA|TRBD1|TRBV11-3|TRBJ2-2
TGTGCCAGCAGCAGAGGACAGGGGGCGCGTAGGAACACCGGGGAGCTGTTTTTT
CASSRGQGARRNTGELFF
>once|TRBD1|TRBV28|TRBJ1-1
TGTGCCAGCAGTTTTACAGGGGCTCACACTGAAGCTTTCTTT
CASSFTGAHTEAFF
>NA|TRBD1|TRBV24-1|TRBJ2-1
TGTGCCACCAGCCTACGACCGGGACAGGGTCTCAATGAGCAGTTCTTC
CATSLRPGQGLNEQFF
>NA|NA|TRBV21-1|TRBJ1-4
TGTGCCAGCAGCCATCGGGAAAGGACAGGGAGTTCCTGCGAAAAACTGTTTTTT
CASSHRERTGSSCEKLFF
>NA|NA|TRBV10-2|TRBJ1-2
TGCGCCAGCAGTGAGTCGGGGGGTTCTGACTACACCTTC
CASSESGGSDYTF
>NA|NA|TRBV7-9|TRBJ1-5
TGTGCCAGCAGCCAGGGGTGGGACAATCAGCCCCAGCATTTT
CASSQGWDNQPQHF
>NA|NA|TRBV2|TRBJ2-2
TGTGCCAGCAGGCGCTGCACCGGGGAGCTGTTTTTT
CASRRCTGELFF
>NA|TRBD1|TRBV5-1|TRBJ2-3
TGCGCCAGCAGCCCAGGACAGGGTACAGATACGCAGTATTTT
CASSPGQGTDTQYF
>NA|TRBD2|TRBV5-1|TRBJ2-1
TGCGCCAGCAGCTTGAGAACTAGCGGGGGTGGTGATGAGCAGTTCTTC
CASSLRTSGGGDEQFF
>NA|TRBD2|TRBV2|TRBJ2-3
TGTGCCGGGCCCTTAGCGGGGGGGCTCACAGATACGCAGTATTTT
CAGPLAGGLTDTQYF
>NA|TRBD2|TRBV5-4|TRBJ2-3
TGTGCCAGCAGCTTGGGGTGGGTGGCTAGCGGGACTAGCACAGATACGCAGTATTTT
CASSLGWVASGTSTDTQYF
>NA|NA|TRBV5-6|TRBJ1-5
TGTGCCAGCAGCTGGACAAGGGACACGGGGAATCAGCCCCAGCATTTT
CASSWTRDTGNQPQHF
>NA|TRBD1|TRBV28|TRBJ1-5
TGTGCCAGCAGTTTTATGGACAGGGGGCTGGGTCAGCCCCAGCATTTT
CASSFMDRGLGQPQHF
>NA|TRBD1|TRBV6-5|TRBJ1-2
TGTGCCAGCAGTTTCCCCGGGACAGGTATTTTCTATGGCTACACCTTC
CASSFPGTGIFYGYTF
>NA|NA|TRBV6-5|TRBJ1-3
TGTGCCAGCAGTTACTCAAGGACAGCTGGAAACACCATATATTTT
CASSYSRTAGNTIYF
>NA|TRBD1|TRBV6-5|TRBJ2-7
TGTGCCAGCAGCCTAGACGGGACAGGGGTCTACGAGCAGTACTTC
CASSLDGTGVYEQYF
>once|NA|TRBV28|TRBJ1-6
TGTGCCAGCAATCCTCCGGGGAGGGGTTTTAATTCACCCCTCCACTTT
CASNPPGRGFNSPLHF
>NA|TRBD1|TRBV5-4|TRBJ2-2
TGTGCCAGCAGCTGGGGACAGAGCACGCCTGGCACCGGGGAGCTGTTTTTT
CASSWGQSTPGTGELFF
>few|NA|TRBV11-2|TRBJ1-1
TGTGCCAGCAGCCCAGGGAACACTGAAGCTTTCTTT
CASSPGNTEAFF
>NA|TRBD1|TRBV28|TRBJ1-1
TGTGCCAGCACCCAGGGGGCGCACGACGCTGAAGCTTTCTTT
CASTQGAHDAEAFF
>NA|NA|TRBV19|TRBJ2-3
TGTGCCAGTAGCATAAGGGCAGGGGGCACAGATACGCAGTATTTT
CASSIRAGGTDTQYF
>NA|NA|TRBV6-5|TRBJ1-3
TGTGCCAGCGGGTTCGGGGGAAACACCATATATTTT
CASGFGGNTIYF
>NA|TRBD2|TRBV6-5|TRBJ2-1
TGTGCCGGCAGTAGCGGGGGGGCTATGGATGAGCAGTTCTTC
CAGSSGGAMDEQFF
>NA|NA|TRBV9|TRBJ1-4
TGTGCCAGCAGCCACCTAGACAGTGAAAAACTGTTTTTT
CASSHLDSEKLFF
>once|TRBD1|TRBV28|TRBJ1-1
TGTGCCAGCACCGAAGTAAACAGGGGTAACACTGAAGCTTTCTTT
CASTEVNRGNTEAFF
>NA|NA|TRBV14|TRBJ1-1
TGTGCCAGCAGCCAAGAAATATTCGCTGAAGCTTTCTTT
CASSQEIFAEAFF
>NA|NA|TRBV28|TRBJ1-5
TGTGCCAGCAGTTCCGGGAATCAGCCCCAGCATTTT
CASSSGNQPQHF
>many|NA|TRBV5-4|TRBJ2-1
TGTGCCAGCAGCTCACCGGGGAGAGTACCAGGAGAGCAGTTCTTC
CASSSPGRVPGEQFF
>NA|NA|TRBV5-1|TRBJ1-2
TGCGCCAGCAGCTCCCAGGGGTTGGGCTATGGCTACACCTTC
CASSSQGLGYGYTF
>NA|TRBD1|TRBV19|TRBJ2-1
TGTGCCAGTAGGCGAACGCGCAAGGGACAGGGAGGCAATGAGCAGTTCTTC
CASRRTRKGQGGNEQFF
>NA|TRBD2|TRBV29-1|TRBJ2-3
TGCAGCGTTAAGCCGGGGGGTGCAGATACGCAGTATTTT
CSVKPGGADTQYF
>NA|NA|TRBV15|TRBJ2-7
TGTGCCACCAGCAGAGAGGGTGAGGCAGGGAATCGCGCGCAGTACTTC
CATSREGEAGNRAQYF
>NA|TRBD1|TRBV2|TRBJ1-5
TGTGCCAGCAGTGGGGACAGTGATCAGCCCCAGCATTTT
CASSGDSDQPQHF
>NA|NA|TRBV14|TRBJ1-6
TGTGCCAGCAGCCCACTCCGGAGTTCACCCCTCCACTTT
CASSPLRSSPLHF
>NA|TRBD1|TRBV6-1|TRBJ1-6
TGTGCCAGCAGTGAACGGGACAGGTTGGGTTCACCCCTCCACTTT
CASSERDRLGSPLHF
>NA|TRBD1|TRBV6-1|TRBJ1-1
TGTGCCAGCAGTGAAAGGACAGGGTTAGACACTGAAGCTTTCTTT
CASSERTGLDTEAFF
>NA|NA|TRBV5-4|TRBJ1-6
TGTGCCAGCAGCAGCGGCAGCTACAATTCACCCCTCCACTTT
CASSSGSYNSPLHF
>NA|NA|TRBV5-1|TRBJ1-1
TGCGCCAGCAGCTTGGGCAGTATGAACACTGAAGCTTTCTTT
CASSLGSMNTEAFF
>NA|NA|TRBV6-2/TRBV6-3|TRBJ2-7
TGTGCCAGCAGTCCCCTCGCCTACGAGCAGTACTTC
CASSPLAYEQYF
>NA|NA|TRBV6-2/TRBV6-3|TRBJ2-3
TGTGCCAGCAGTCCCTTATGGCGACTGGATACGCAGTATTTT
CASSPLWRLDTQYF
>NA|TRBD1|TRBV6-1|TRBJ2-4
TGTGCCAGCAGTGAAGAACAGGGGGCGGCCAAAAACATTCAGTACTTC
CASSEEQGAAKNIQYF
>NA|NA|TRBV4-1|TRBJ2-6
TGCGCCAGCAGCCAAGATTTGGGTCAGAGGGGGGCCAACGTCCTGACTTTC
CASSQDLGQRGANVLTF